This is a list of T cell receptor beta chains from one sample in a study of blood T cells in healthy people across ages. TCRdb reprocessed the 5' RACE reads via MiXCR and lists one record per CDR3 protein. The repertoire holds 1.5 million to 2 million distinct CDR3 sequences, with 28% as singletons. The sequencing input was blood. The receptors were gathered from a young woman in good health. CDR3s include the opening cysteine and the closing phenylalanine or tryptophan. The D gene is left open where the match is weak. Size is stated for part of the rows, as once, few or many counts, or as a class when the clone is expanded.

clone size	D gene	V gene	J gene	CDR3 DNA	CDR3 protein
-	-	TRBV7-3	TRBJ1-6	TGTGCCAGCAGCTTAATCCCACAGCCCAATTCACCCCTCCACTTT	CASSLIPQPNSPLHF
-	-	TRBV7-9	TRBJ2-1	TGTGCCAGCAGCTTAACAGGGAGGGCTGAGCAGTTCTTC	CASSLTGRAEQFF
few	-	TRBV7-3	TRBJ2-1	TGTGCCAGCAGTCAGGACTCCCCCTCCTACAATGAGCAGTTCTTC	CASSQDSPSYNEQFF
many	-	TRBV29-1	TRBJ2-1	TGCAGCGTTGTCGGGGTTGAACAAGGTCGTTACAATGAGCAGTTCTTC	CSVVGVEQGRYNEQFF
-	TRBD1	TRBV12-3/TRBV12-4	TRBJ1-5	TGTGCCAGCAAGAGTACAGGGGATAGGCCCCAGCATTTT	CASKSTGDRPQHF
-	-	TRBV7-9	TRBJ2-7	TGTGCCAGCAGCTTAGAAGTAGGGTTCGGCGAGCAGTACTTC	CASSLEVGFGEQYF
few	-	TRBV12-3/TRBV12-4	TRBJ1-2	TGTGCCAGCAGGGAGACAGGTGCTAACTATGGCTACACCTTC	CASRETGANYGYTF
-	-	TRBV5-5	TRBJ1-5	TGTGCCAACAGCCGTGACTATAGCAATCAGCCCCAGCATTTT	CANSRDYSNQPQHF
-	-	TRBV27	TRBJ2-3	TGTGCCAGCAGTAAATACAGGGGCACAGATACGCAGTATTTT	CASSKYRGTDTQYF
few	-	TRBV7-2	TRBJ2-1	TGTGCCAGCAGCTTTTCGCCGCCAGGGTACAATGAGCAGTTCTTC	CASSFSPPGYNEQFF
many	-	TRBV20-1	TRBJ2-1	TGCAGTGCTAGAGATCCACAAATCCATGAGCAGTTCTTC	CSARDPQIHEQFF
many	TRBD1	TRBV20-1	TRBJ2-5	TGCAGTGCACCCGACAGGGCCAATTCCCAAGAGACCCAGTACTTC	CSAPDRANSQETQYF
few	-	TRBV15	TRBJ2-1	TGTGCCACCAGCAGAGATTACATAGAGCAGTTCTTC	CATSRDYIEQFF
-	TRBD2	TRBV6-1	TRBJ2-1	TGTGCCAGCAGTGGACGAAAAGCGGGATGGAGCAATGAGCAGTTCTTC	CASSGRKAGWSNEQFF
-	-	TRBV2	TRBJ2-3	TGTGCCAGCAGTGGTCAGGGAGAAGGGGATACGCAGTATTTT	CASSGQGEGDTQYF
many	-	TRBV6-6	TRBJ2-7	TGTGCCAGCAGTTACGAGACGGGAAGCGAGCAGTACTTC	CASSYETGSEQYF
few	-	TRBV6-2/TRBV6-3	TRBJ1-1	TGTGCCAGCAGTGCGGACACAAACACTGAAGCTTTCTTT	CASSADTNTEAFF
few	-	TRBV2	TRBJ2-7	TGTGCCAGCAGTGGTGGGTGGGGCTACGAGCAGTACTTC	CASSGGWGYEQYF
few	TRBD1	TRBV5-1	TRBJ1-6	TGCGCCAGCCGCCGGATGACAGGGGATGGGTCACCCCTCCACTTT	CASRRMTGDGSPLHF
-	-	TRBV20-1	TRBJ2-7	TGCAGTGCGCAAGGCGCGGGGCGCGTGAACAATGAGCAGTACTTC	CSAQGAGRVNNEQYF
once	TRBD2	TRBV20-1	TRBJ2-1	TGCAGTGCTCTAAGCGGGGAGGGTACGGGTGAGCAGTTCTTC	CSALSGEGTGEQFF
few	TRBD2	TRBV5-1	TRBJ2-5	TGCGCCAGCAGCCCATCCGGGACTAGTTCGGAGACCCAGTACTTC	CASSPSGTSSETQYF
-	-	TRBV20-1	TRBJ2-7	TGCAGTGCTAGGGGTACTCGGGCGACCTACGAGCAGTACTTC	CSARGTRATYEQYF
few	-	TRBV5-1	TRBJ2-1	TGCGCCAGCAGCCTTCAGGGAGGGGGCCTCTCCTACAATGAGCAGTTCTTC	CASSLQGGGLSYNEQFF
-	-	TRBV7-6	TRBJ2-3	TGTGCCAGCAGCTCGCCGAGCATCACAGATACGCAGTATTTT	CASSSPSITDTQYF
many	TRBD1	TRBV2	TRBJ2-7	TGTGCCAGCGTACGGGACAGGGCGGTCGAGCAGTACTTC	CASVRDRAVEQYF
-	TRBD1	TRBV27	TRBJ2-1	TGTGCCAGCACTTCAAGGACAGGGGGCTACGGTGAGCAGTTCTTC	CASTSRTGGYGEQFF
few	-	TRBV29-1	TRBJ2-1	TGCAGCGTTGGGGGGGGGACAGGTTCCAGGAATGAGCAGTTCTTC	CSVGGGTGSRNEQFF